The clone carrying this T cell receptor (beta chain) was found many times. The antigen is unknown. Time point meaning: sample taken at primary tumor resection. Whole RNA was taken from tumor, nontumor lung or frozen PBMC; it was then sequenced unsorted. Samples came from roughly 72 TRACERx patients with untreated early-stage lung cancer. This specimen belongs to a study of spatial heterogeneity in lung cancer. Study-wide background: Detection consistently yielded more beta chains than alpha chains. For the average unique TCR and UMI combination, more than eight occurrences appeared in raw reads. Study results and caveats: Follow-up blood showed ubiquitous expanded tumor TCRs less than blood at resection did.

Using its own MiXCR run on the 5' RACE reads, TCRdb lists one record per CDR3 protein. The table shows some 37,000 distinct CDR3 sequences, with approximately 5.2% occurring only once. V lost 0 bases to trimming and J lost 3 bases, with 12 bases between them. The CDR3 spans 15 residues. Germline V CDR1 and CDR2: LGHNA, YNFKEQ. This sample comprised PBMCs, obtained at surgery. This clonotype originated in a female donor with early-stage non-small cell lung cancer. This rearrangement joins TRBV4-2 to TRBJ2-7; D call uncertain. CDR3 nucleotides: TGTGCCAGCAGCCAAGATCGGGCAGGATTCTACGAGCAGTACTTC. Its translation: CASSQDRAGFYEQYF.